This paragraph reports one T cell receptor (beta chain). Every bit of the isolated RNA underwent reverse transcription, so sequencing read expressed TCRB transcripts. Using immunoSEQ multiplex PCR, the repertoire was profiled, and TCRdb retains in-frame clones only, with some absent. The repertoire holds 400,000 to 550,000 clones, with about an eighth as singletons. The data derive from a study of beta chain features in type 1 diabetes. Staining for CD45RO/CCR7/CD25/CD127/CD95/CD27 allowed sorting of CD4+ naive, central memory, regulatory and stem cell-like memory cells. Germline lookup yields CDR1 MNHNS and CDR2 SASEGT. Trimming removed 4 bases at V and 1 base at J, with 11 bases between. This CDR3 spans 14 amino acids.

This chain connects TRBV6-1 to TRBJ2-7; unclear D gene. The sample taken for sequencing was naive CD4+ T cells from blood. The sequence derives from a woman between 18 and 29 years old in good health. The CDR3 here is CASSATAWSYEQYF. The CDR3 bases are TGTGCCAGCAGTGCTACGGCTTGGTCCTACGAGCAGTACTTC.